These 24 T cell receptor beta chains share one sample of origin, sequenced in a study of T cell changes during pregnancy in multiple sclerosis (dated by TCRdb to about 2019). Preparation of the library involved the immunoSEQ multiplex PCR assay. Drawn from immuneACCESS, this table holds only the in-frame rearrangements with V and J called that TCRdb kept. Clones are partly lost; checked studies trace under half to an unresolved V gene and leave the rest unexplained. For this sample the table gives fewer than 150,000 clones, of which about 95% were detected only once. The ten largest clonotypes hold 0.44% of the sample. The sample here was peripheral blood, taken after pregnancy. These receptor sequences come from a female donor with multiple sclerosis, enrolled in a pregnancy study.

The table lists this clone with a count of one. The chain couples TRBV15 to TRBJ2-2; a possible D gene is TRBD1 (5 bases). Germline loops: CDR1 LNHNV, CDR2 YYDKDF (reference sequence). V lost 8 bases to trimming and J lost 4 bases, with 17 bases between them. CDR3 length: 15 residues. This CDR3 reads CATAIPTVSTGELFF. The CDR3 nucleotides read TGTGCCACCGCTATCCCGACAGTCAGCACCGGGGAGCTGTTTTTT.

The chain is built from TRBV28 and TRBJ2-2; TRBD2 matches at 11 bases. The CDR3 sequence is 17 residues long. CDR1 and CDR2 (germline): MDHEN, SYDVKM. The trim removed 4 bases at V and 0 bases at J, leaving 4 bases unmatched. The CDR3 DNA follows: TGTGCCAGCAGTTCCGTAGCGGGAGGGCCGAACACCGGGGAGCTGTTTTTT. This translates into CASSSVAGGPNTGELFF.

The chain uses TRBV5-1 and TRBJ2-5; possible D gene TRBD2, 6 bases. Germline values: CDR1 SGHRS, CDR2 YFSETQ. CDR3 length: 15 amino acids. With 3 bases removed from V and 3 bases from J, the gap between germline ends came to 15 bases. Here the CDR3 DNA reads TGCGCCAGCAGCTGGGCGGGAAATAGGAAAGAGACCCAGTACTTC. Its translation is CASSWAGNRKETQYF.

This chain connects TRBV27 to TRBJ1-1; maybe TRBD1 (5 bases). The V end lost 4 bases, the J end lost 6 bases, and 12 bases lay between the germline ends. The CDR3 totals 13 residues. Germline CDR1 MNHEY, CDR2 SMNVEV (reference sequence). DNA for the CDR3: TGTGCCAGCAGTTCCCGGACACCCCCTGAAGCTTTCTTT. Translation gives CASSSRTPPEAFF.

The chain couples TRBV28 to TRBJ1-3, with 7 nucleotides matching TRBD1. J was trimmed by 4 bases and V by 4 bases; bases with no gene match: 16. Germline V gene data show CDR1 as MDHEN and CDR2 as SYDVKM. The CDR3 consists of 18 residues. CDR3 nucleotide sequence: TGTGCCAGCAGTTCCCCCTCGGGACAGTGGCCTGGGGGAAACACCATATATTTT. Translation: CASSSPSGQWPGGNTIYF.

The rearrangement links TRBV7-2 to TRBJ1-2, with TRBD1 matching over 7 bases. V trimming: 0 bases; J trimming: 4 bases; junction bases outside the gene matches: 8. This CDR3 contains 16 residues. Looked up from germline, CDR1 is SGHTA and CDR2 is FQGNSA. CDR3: CASSLARDSVFYGYTF. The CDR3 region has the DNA TGTGCCAGCAGCTTAGCGAGGGACAGTGTTTTCTATGGCTACACCTTC.

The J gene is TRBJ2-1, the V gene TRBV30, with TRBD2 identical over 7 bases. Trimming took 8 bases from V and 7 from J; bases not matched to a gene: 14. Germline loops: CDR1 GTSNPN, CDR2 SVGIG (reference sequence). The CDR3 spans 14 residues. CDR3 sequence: CAGETGLMRNEQFF. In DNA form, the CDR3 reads TGTGCCGGTGAAACGGGACTAATGAGGAATGAGCAGTTCTTC.

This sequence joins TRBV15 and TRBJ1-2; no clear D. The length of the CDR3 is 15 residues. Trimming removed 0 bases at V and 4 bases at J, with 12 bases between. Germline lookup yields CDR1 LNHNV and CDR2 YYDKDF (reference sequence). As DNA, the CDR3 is TGTGCCACCAGCAGAGATCGGAGGGCCGCCTATGGCTACACCTTC. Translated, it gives CATSRDRRAAYGYTF.

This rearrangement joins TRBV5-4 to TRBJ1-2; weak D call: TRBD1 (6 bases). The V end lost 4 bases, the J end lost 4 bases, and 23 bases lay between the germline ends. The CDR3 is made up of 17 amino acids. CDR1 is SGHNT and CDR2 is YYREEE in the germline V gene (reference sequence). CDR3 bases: TGTGCCAGCAGCCCCGAATCTGGACAGCGATTTTTCTATGGCTACACCTTC. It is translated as CASSPESGQRFFYGYTF.

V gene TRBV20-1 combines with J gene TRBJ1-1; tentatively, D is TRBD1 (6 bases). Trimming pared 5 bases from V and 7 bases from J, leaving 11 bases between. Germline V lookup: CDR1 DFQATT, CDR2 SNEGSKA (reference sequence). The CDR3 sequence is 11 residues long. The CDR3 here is CSASGTHEAFF. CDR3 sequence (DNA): TGCAGTGCTTCCGGGACACATGAAGCTTTCTTT.

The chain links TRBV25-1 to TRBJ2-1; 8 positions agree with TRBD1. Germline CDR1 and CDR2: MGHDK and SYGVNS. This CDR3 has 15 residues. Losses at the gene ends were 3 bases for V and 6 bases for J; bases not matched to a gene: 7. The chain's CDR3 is CASSDTGQGGNEQFF. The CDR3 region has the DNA TGTGCCAGCAGTGATACCGGACAGGGAGGCAATGAGCAGTTCTTC.

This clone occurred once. CDR3 coding DNA: TGTGCCAGCAGAGGCAGGGGGAATGAGCAGTTCTTC. Residues: CASRGRGNEQFF. V and J are TRBV2 and TRBJ2-1, with 7 positions matching TRBD1. V was clipped by 6 bases and J by 7 bases; unmatched bases: 3. CDR1 and CDR2 (germline): SNHLY, FYNNEI. The CDR3 is made up of 12 amino acids.

The CDR3 sequence is CASSLPQRTSTEAFF. For the CDR3, the DNA is TGTGCCAGCAGCCTCCCCCAGCGTACTAGCACTGAAGCTTTCTTT. V and J are TRBV5-4 and TRBJ1-1; D is undetermined. The germline V gene has CDR1 SGHNT and CDR2 YYREEE (reference sequence). There are 15 residues in the CDR3. V shed 4 bases and J shed 4 bases, with 17 bases lying between them.

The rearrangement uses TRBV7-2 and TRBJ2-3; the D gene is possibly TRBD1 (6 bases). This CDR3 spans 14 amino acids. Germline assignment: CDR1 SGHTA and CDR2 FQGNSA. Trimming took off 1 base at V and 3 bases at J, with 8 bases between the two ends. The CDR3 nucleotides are TGTGCCAGCAGCTTAGACAGGGCAACAGATACGCAGTATTTT. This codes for CASSLDRATDTQYF.

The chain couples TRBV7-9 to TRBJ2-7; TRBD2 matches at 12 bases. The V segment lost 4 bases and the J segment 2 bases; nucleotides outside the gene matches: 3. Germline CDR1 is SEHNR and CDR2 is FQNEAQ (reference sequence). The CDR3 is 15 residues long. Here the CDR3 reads CASSSGLAGTYEQYF. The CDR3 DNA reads TGTGCCAGCAGCTCCGGACTAGCGGGAACCTACGAGCAGTACTTC.

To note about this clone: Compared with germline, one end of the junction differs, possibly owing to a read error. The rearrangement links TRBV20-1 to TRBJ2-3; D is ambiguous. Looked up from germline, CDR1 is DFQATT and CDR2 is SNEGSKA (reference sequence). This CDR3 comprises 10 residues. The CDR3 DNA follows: TGCAGTGCTAGCATAGATACGCAGTATTTT. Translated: CSASIDTQYF.

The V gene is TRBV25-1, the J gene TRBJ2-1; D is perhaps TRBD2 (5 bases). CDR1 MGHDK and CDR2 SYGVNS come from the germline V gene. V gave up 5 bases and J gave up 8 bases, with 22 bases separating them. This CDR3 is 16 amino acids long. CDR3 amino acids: CASSPSTGKKRYEQFF. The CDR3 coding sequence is TGTGCCAGCAGTCCGTCAACGGGAAAAAAGAGGTATGAGCAGTTCTTC. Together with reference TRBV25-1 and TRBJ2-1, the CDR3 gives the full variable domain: EADIYQTPRYLVIGTGKKITLECSQTMGHDKMYWYQQDPGMELHLIHYSYGVNSTEKGDLSSESTVSRIRTEHFPLTLESARPSHTSQYLCASSPSTGKKRYEQFFGPGTRLTVL.

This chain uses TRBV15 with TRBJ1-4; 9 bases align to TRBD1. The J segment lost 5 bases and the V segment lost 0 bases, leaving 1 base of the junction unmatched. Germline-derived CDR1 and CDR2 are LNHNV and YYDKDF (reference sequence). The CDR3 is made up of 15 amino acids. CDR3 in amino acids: CATSRDGTGNEKLFF. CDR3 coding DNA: TGTGCCACCAGCAGAGATGGGACAGGGAATGAAAAACTGTTTTTT.

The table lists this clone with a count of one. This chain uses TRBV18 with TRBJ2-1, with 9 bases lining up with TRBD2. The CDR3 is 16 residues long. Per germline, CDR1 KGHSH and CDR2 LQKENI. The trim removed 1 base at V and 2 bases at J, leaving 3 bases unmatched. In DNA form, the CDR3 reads TGTGCCAGCTCACCACTAGCGGGAGCGACCTACAATGAGCAGTTCTTC. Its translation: CASSPLAGATYNEQFF.

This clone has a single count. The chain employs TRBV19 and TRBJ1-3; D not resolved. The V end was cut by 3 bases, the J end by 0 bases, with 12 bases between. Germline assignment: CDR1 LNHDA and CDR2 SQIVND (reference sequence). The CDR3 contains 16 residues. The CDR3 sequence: CASSMLQISSGNTIYF. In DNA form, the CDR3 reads TGTGCCAGTAGTATGTTACAGATTTCCTCTGGAAACACCATATATTTT.

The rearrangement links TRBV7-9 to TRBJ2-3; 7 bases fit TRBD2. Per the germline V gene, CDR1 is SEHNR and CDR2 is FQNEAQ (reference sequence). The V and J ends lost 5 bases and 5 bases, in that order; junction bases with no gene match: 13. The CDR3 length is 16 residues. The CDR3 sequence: CASSTTGRESVDTQYF. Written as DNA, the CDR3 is TGTGCCAGCAGCACCACTGGGCGGGAGTCTGTAGATACGCAGTATTTT. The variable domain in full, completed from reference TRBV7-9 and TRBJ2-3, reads DTGVSQNPRHKITKRGQNVTFRCDPISEHNRLYWYRQTLGQGPEFLTYFQNEAQLEKSRLLSDRFSAERPKGSFSTLEIQRTEQGDSAMYLCASSTTGRESVDTQYFGPGTRLTVL.

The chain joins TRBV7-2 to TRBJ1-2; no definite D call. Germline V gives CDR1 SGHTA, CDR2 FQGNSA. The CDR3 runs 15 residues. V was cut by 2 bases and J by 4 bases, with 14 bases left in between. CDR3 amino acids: CASSLKPQVSYGYTF. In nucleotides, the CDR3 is TGTGCCAGCAGCTTAAAACCCCAGGTCTCCTATGGCTACACCTTC.

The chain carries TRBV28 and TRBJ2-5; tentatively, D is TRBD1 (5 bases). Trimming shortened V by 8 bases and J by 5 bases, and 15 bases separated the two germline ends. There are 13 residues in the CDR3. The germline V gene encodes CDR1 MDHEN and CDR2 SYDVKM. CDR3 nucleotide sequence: TGTGCCAGCTCGGAAGGGGTGGGCGAGACCCAGTACTTC. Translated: CASSEGVGETQYF.

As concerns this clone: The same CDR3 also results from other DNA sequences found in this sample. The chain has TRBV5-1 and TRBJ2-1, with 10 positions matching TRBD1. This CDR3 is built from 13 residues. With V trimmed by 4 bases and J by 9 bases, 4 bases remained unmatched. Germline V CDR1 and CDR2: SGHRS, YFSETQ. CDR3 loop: CASSPGQGGEQFF. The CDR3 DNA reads TGCGCCAGCAGCCCAGGACAGGGGGGTGAGCAGTTCTTC.